This TCR beta chain was identified during a study of spatial heterogeneity in lung cancer. Findings and caveats of the study: Mutation tallies in tumors tracked expanded intratumoral alpha and beta TCR counts.

TCRdb processed the 5' RACE reads anew with MiXCR; each CDR3 protein has one entry. This table holds about 4,200 distinct CDR3 sequences, over 6% found once. Trimming cost V 3 bases and J 7 bases; bases outside gene matches: 13. CDR3 length equals 17 residues. CDR1 is KGHSH and CDR2 is LQKENI in the germline V gene. This clonotype was observed at least ten times. Its antigen is unidentified. Stated time point: sample taken at primary tumor resection. Donation came from 70 or so patients with untreated early-stage non-small cell lung cancer. The sequences come from lung tumor tissue, collected at surgery. The gene calls are TRBV18 and TRBJ2-7; 12 positions agree with TRBD2. This TCR came from a male donor with early-stage non-small cell lung cancer. CDR3 sequence: CASSPISSGRVLGEQYF. The CDR3 nucleotides are TGTGCCAGCTCACCGATCTCTAGCGGGAGGGTATTAGGGGAGCAGTACTTC.